This T cell receptor (beta chain) is drawn from a study of T cell responses to AZD1222 COVID-19 vaccine. CDR1 and CDR2 (germline): LNHDA, SQIVND (reference sequence). This CDR3 has 13 residues. V lost 6 bases and J lost 4; bases outside the gene matches: 3. Clones were sequenced by immunoSEQ multiplex PCR, and TCRdb holds only the in-frame ones, with some missing. Of 98,000 or so clones in the sample, about 89% are singletons; the top ten hold roughly 20%. This sequence joins TRBV19 and TRBJ2-3; TRBD2 aligns across 8 bases. The sample consisted of peripheral blood, taken on day 0 of AZD1222 vaccination. This clonotype was sampled from an adult in good health. CDR3 nucleotides: TGTGCCAGTAGCAGGACTAGCCCAGATACGCAGTATTTT. Encoded protein: CASSRTSPDTQYF. Full variable domain (remainder filled in from reference TRBV19 and TRBJ2-3): DGGITQSPKYLFRKEGQNVTLSCEQNLNHDAMYWYRQDPGQGLRLIYYSQIVNDFQKGDIAEGYSVSREKKESFPLTVTSAQKNPTAFYLCASSRTSPDTQYFGPGTRLTVL.